Sequencing of this T cell receptor (beta chain) was carried out in a study of shared clonotypes between healthy human individuals (dated by TCRdb to about 2020). With respect to the entire study: A few men and a couple of women, aged 18 to 49 years, made up the cohort. For each donor, three plates each were used for CD4 naive and CD4 memory, two plates were used for CD8 naive, and one plate was used for CD8 memory. To estimate repertoire size and how much clonotype sharing occurs between individuals, the study deeply sequenced the blood TCR repertoires of about five healthy adults. Libraries were prepared and TCR repertoires were sequenced by different laboratories using diverse techniques, in order to increase sequencing depth and limit assay-specific biases. Between about 0.8 and 9 billion PBMCs per donor were obtained by leukapheresis.

As encoded in the germline V gene (reference sequence), CDR1 is LNHNV while CDR2 is YYDKDF. The CDR3, cysteine through phenylalanine, is 18 amino acids long. CDR3 DNA is the only sequence kept; it has 54 bases, read in frame from the first base. Between the V and J ends, shortened by 0 bases and 2 bases respectively, the junction contains 17 bases. Healthy HIV-negative adults with no recently reported acute infections or vaccinations were included as donors. Every donor was a Caucasian adult living in Nashville, Tennessee, USA. CD4+ T cells were enriched by magnetic negative selection, after which naive cells were positively selected on CD45RA and the negative fraction was taken as the memory subset. After blood collection by leukapheresis, PBMCs were isolated using Ficoll-Histopaque density gradient centrifugation and then cryopreserved in the vapor phase of liquid nitrogen. Purity and quantity of every magnetically sorted T cell population were checked by analytical flow cytometry. Genomic DNA was isolated from every sorted fraction and measured by UV absorbance on a Nanodrop 2000c.

Using the deep immunoSEQ assay, TCR CDR3 regions were amplified from genomic DNA by multiplex PCR. Extracted genomic DNA from each cell subset was spread evenly across all wells of several immunoSEQ 96-well plates, with each plate serving as a replicate. For sorted subsets, 150 to 250 ng genomic DNA, equal to tens of thousands of T cell genomes, was loaded into each replicate PCR. Purified libraries were quantified with a Qubit 3.0 fluorometer, sized on a Bioanalyzer 2100, and re-quantified with the KAPA Library Quantification kit. Each immunoSEQ 96-well plate was sequenced on its own single-read 150-cycle Illumina NextSeq 550 flow cell. The authors processed their data as follows. Because the immunoSEQ output held only junctional sequences and lacked quality scores, the filtering could not match the filtering applied to full-length reads. To assign V/J genes and CDR3, sequences were annotated against IMGT germline references using PyIR, a Python wrapper for IgBLAST v1.9. Reads were removed for weak V/J assignments (E-value above 1e-6), missing CDR3, stop codons, out-of-frame junctions, or ambiguous translated residues. V3J clonotypes were defined as sequences sharing the same inferred V gene, J gene, and CDR3 amino acid sequence. To compute the percentage overlap between repertoires, the number of shared unique clonotypes was divided by the size of the smaller repertoire. RTK rarefaction, the Chao1 estimator, and Recon v2.1 estimates of unobserved clonotypes were used to assess repertoire richness. For all TCRbeta clonotypes obtained by the gDNA method from a handful of donors, generation probabilities were computed with OLGA. Not all clones reach the TCRdb copy of this immuneACCESS table, which keeps in-frame sequences only. Checked studies attribute under half of the gap to unresolved V genes and leave the rest unexplained. The DNA was the basis for D and trimming; V, J and clone size are from that table. Here the sample has around 2.3 million clones; around 95% occur a single time. Around 0.13% of the sample is taken by the ten largest.

With regard to this clone: The clone's antigen remains unknown. No base-level quality is on record; no much larger clone is a single base apart.

Broader findings and caveats from the paper: Pairwise subsampling led to the expectation that sequencing depth would affect the degree of clonotype sharing among donors. The genetic and exposure-history diversity represented was limited by the small number of donors. Sharing across several donors was observed for about 5% of naive CD4, over 3% of naive CD8, over 2% of memory CD4, and around 0.42% of memory CD8 clonotypes. Sampling was restricted to blood, and TCR repertoires in tissues likely differ from the TCR repertoires found in blood. Clonotypes shared by all four sorted-subset donors showed higher generation probabilities than non-shared clonotypes. Even with the large sequencing depth, rarefaction of the sorted-subset datasets indicated that sequencing was incomplete. Naive subsets generally had larger estimated clonotype richness than memory subsets did.

Sequencing input: naive CD4+ T cells sorted from blood. The cell subset or site label on this specimen signifies: CD45RA+ positively selected. The V gene is TRBV15 and the J gene is TRBJ2-1, and perhaps TRBD1 as D gene, on 7 matching bases. This TCR was sampled from a man between 18 and 29 years old in good health. The DNA is as follows: TGTGCCACCAGCAGAGACCCACAGGGGACGGGGGCCTACAATGAGCAGTTCTTC. This encodes CATSRDPQGTGAYNEQFF.